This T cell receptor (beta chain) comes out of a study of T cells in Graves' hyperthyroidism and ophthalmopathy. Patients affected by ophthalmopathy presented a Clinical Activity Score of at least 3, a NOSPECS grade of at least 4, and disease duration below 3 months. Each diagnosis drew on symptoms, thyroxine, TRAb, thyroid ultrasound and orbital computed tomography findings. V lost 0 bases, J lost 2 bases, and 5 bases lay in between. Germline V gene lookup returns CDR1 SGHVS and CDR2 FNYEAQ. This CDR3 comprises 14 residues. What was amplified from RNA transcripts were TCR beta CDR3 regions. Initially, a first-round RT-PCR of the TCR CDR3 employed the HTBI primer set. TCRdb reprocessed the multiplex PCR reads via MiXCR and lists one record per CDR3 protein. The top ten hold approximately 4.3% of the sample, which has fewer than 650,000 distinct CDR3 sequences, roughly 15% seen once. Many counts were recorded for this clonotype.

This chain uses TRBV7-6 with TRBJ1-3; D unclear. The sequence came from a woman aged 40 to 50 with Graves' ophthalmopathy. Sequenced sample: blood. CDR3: CASSLALAGNTIYF. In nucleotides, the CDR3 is TGTGCCAGCAGCTTAGCTCTTGCTGGAAACACCATATATTTT. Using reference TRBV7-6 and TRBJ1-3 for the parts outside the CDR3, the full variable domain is GAGVSQSPRYKVTKRGQDVALRCDPISGHVSLYWYRQALGQGPEFLTYFNYEAQQDKSGLPNDRFSAERPEGSISTLTIQRTEQRDSAMYRCASSLALAGNTIYFGEGSWLTVV.